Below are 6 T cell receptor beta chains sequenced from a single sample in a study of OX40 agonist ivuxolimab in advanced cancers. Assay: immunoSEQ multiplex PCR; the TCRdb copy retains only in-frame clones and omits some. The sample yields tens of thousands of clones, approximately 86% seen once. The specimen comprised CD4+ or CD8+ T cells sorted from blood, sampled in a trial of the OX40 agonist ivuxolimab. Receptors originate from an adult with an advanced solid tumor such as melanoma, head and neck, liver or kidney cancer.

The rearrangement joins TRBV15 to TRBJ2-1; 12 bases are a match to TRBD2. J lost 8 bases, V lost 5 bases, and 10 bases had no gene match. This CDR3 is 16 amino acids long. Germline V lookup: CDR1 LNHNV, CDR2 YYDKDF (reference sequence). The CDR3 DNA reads TGTGCCACCAGCTCCGAGACTAGCGGGAGTTGGGATGAGCAGTTCTTC. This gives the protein CATSSETSGSWDEQFF.

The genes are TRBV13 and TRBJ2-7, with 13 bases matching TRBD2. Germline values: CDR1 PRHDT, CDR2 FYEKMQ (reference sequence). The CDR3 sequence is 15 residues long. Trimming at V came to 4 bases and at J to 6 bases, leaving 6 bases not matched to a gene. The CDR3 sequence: CASSSGLAGASEQYF. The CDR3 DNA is TGTGCCAGCAGCTCCGGACTAGCGGGGGCTTCCGAGCAGTACTTC.

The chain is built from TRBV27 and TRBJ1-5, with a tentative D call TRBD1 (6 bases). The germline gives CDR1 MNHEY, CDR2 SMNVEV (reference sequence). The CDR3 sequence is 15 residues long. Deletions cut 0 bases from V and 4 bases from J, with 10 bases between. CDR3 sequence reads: CASSLSTGRNQPQHF. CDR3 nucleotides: TGTGCCAGCAGTTTATCGACAGGAAGGAATCAGCCCCAGCATTTT.

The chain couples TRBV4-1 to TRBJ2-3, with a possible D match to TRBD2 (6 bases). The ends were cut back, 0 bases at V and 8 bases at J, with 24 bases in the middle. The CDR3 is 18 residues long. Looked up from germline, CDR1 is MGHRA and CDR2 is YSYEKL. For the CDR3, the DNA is TGCGCCAGCAGCCAAGAGGTGGCTAGCGTTCCCCCTTATGGTACGCAGTATTTT. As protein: CASSQEVASVPPYGTQYF.

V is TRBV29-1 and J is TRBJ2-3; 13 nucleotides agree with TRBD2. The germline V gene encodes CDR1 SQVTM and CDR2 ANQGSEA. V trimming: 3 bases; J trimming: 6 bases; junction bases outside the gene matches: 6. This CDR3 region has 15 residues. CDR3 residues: CSVDRTSGGGDTQYF. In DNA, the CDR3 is TGCAGCGTTGACCGTACTAGCGGGGGGGGCGATACGCAGTATTTT.

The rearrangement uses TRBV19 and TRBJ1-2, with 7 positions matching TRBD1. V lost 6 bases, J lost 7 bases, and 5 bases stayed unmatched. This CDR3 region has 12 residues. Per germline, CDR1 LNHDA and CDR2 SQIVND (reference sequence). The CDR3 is CASSDRASGYTF. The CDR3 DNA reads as TGTGCCAGTAGCGACAGGGCCTCTGGCTACACCTTC.